This TCR beta chain was identified in a study of human T cells and chemical hapten exposure (dated by TCRdb to the early 2020s). About the study as a whole: For sensitization, 2% DPC in acetone was applied to a 2 cm by 2 cm area of upper inner arm skin. Libraries were pooled for sequencing, and per-sample TCR yields varied mainly because of small differences in library volumes within the pool. The mostly female patient cohort included alopecia areata with under or over 50% scalp involvement, alopecia totalis and alopecia universalis. Patient blood was sampled pre-sensitization (week 0) and at 2, 6 and about 24 weeks after DPC sensitization. Throughout the roughly 23-week study period, patients were also given weekly therapeutic DPC doses on the scalp. Patch testing was done on the upper back using Finn chambers containing 0.01% DPC, and results were scored after 6 days according to International Contact Dermatitis Research Group standards. Peripheral blood TCR repertoire changes were tracked in vivo in alopecia patients during primary and secondary sensitization to the hapten diphenylcyclopropenone (DPC). Nearly 30 alopecia patients gave blood for TCR sequencing at one to four time points (pre-sensitization, 2, 6 and 24 weeks). Broader findings and caveats from the paper: No change with DPC sensitization was found in the number of TCRs above 1 in 1000 frequency, and no evidence of global repertoire structure alterations was found. Patch test score correlated positively with the number of PT1 expanded TCRs, reaching significance at thresholds 8, 16 and 32 but not at 4. Because every patient had alopecia, a presumed autoimmune disease, the patients' immune response might differ from that of healthy individuals. Repeated subsampling changed both the strength of the expansion versus patch-test correlation and the threshold at which the correlation became significant. Expanded TCRs formed significantly more large CDR3 similarity clusters than pre-sensitization or healthy control sets, consistent with antigen-driven responses.

The time point label, as the study defines it: patch test 2, 6 weeks after DPC sensitization. The intended sense of this specimen's treatment or condition label: therapeutic diphenylcyclopropenone sensitization with weekly scalp DPC. Blood at each patch-test visit was drawn before the patch test was applied. To be eligible, patients had to be aged 18 to 70, diagnosed with alopecia and judged suitable for DPC therapy, while pregnant patients were excluded. Total RNA was isolated from unfractionated whole blood collected in Tempus Blood RNA tubes. This clonotype has a handful of counts. Its cognate antigen has yet to be identified. The conserved final phenylalanine or tryptophan is absent from the CDR3, which likely points to a read error. The DNA is left out, because the CDR3 cannot be placed on it with certainty; the CDR3 is given as TCRdb lists it. CDR1 and CDR2 (SNHLY, FYNNEI) derive from the germline V gene. 13 amino acids form the CDR3, both terminal residues included.

Preparation of the library involved RACE. Sequencing was performed on a NextSeq 500. Library preparation attached unique molecular identifiers to individual cDNA molecules for quantitative, reproducible TCR counting. Each blood RNA sample was used to sequence both TCR alpha and TCR beta chains. Per the source publication's procedure: The median number of TCRs per sample was around 96,000, ranging from 23,224 to 690,600. The Decombinator software suite was used to annotate V, J and CDR3 in the TCR reads. For PS versus PT1 abundance plots, all samples were subsampled to the same number of TCRs (28,000). Expanded TCRs were defined as absent before sensitization and observed at least eight times at the 2-week time point. TCRdb reran the public reads through fastp at Q25 and MiXCR, keeping productive beta chains. Each entry merges the rows of one CDR3 protein and shows their most common DNA and genes. The V and J calls here are based on TCRdb, not the publication. The sample table holds under 90,000 distinct CDR3 sequences, of which 7.5% to 9.5% were seen once. The biggest ten clones account for roughly 3% of the sample.

The chain employs TRBV2 and TRBJ2-7; TRBD2, the table's D call, was not compared with the DNA. This sequence was found in a woman in her fifties or sixties with alopecia areata. Some clones in this sample may be carry-over from other donors' samples. This sample comprised whole blood, obtained in connection with sensitization to the hapten diphenylcyclopropenone (DPC). This receptor has the CDR3 CASSEASIAAVRI.